The source of this T cell receptor beta chain is a study of shared clonotypes between healthy human individuals. Profiled with immunoSEQ multiplex PCR; TCRdb holds only in-frame clones, not every one. Altogether approximately 2.5 million clones are present, approximately 90% being singletons, with the ten largest covering 0.11% to 0.15%. Every donor, a Caucasian adult, lived in Nashville, Tennessee. Germline-derived CDR1 and CDR2 are MGHDK and SYGVNS. V was clipped by 2 bases and J by 7 bases, with 15 bases between them. The CDR3 length is 15 residues. Findings and caveats of the study: Relative to clonotypes present in all four donors, those not shared had lower generation probabilities.

For this clone: Antigen: not known.

The sequenced material came from naive CD4+ T cells sorted from blood. The subset: CD45RA+ positively selected. The sequence came from a man between 18 and 35 years old in good health. This chain connects TRBV25-1 to TRBJ2-1; the D gene is possibly TRBD1 (6 bases). Written as DNA, the CDR3 is TGTGCCAGCAGTGAACCTGACAGGTTAGGGAATGAGCAGTTCTTC. Translation gives CASSEPDRLGNEQFF.